Included here is one T cell receptor (beta chain) sequence, with context. The record originates from a study of CD8 T cells in Susac syndrome. The ends were cut back, 4 bases at V and 8 bases at J, with 16 bases in the middle. Per germline, CDR1 KGHDR and CDR2 SFDVKD. The CDR3 runs 14 residues. TEMRA cells were enriched by FACS, while CD8+ and CD4+ T cells were obtained through a negative isolation that was performed magnetically. A quantity of roughly 0.5 to 1 ug RNA underwent reverse transcription using random hexamers. Across 54 Vbeta and 13 Jbeta, TCR beta CDR3 was amplified with immunoSEQ multiplex PCR. MiXCR was run by TCRdb on the immunoSEQ multiplex PCR reads, yielding one entry per CDR3 protein. The sample shows about 300,000 distinct CDR3 sequences, 75% to 85% of them seen only once.

The J gene is TRBJ1-2, the V gene TRBV24-1; D uncertain. This TCR came from a human donor with multiple sclerosis. The sample consisted of CD8+ T cells from PBMCs. CDR3 nucleotide sequence: TGTGCCACCAGTGACCGAAAGAAGGACGGAGGCTACACCTTC. It specifies CATSDRKKDGGYTF.